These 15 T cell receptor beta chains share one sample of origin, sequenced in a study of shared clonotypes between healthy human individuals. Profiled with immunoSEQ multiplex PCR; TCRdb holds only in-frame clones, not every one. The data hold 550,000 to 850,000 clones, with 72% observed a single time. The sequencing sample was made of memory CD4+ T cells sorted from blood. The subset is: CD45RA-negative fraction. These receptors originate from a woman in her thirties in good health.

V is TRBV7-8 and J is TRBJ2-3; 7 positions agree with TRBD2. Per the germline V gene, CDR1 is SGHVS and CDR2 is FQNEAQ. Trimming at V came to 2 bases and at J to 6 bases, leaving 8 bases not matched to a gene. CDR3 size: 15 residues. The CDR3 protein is CASSLSRERSDTQYF. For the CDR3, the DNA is TGTGCCAGCAGCTTATCGCGGGAGAGGAGCGATACGCAGTATTTT.

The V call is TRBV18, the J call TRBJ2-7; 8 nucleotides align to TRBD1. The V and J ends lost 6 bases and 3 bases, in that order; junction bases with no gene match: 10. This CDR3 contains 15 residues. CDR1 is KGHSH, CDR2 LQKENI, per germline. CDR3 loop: CASSLTGVPGYEQYF. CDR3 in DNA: TGTGCCAGCTCCCTGACAGGGGTCCCTGGCTACGAGCAGTACTTC.

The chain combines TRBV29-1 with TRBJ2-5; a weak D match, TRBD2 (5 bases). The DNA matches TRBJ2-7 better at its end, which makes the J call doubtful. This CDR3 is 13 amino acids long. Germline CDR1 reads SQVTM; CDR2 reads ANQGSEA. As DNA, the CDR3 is TGCAGCGTTGGTTCCGGGGAGAACGGCGAGCAGTACTTC. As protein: CSVGSGENGEQYF.

The CDR3 spells CASRPWTGGVYGYTF. The CDR3 region has the DNA TGTGCCAGCAGGCCTTGGACAGGGGGCGTCTATGGCTACACCTTC. V gene TRBV28 combines with J gene TRBJ1-2; TRBD1 matches 11 bases. With 6 bases clipped from V and 4 bases from J, the junction kept 7 bases outside the gene matches. The CDR3 has 15 amino acids. Germline V gene data show CDR1 as MDHEN and CDR2 as SYDVKM.

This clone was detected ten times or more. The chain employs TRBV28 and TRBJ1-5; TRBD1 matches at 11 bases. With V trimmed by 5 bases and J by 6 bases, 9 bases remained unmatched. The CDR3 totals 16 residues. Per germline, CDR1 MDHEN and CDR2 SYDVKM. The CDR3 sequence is CASSPLRTGGSQPQHF. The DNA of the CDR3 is TGTGCCAGCAGTCCCCTCCGGACAGGGGGCAGTCAGCCCCAGCATTTT.

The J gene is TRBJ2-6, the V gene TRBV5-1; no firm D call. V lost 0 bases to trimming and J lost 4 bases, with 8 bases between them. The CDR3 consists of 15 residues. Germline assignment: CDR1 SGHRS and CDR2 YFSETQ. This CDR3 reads CASSLGSTGANVLTF. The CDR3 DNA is TGCGCCAGCAGCTTGGGCTCTACCGGGGCCAACGTCCTGACTTTC.

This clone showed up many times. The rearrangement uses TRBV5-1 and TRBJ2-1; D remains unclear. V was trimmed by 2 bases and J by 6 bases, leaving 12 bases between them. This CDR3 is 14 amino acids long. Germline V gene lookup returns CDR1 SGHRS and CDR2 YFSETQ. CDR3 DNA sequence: TGCGCCAGCAGCTTAGGCCCGATGAGCAATGAGCAGTTCTTC. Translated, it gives CASSLGPMSNEQFF.

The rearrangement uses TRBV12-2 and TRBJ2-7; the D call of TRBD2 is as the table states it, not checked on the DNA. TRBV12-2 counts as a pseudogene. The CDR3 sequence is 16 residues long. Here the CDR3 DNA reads TGTGCAAGTCGCTTCAAAAGACGGAGTGGAACCTACGAGCAGTACTTC. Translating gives CASRFKRRSGTYEQYF.

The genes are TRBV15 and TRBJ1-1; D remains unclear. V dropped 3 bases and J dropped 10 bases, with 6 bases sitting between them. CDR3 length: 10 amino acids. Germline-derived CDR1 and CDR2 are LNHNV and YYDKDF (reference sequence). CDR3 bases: TGTGCCACCAGCAGGACAAGAGCTTTCTTT. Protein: CATSRTRAFF.

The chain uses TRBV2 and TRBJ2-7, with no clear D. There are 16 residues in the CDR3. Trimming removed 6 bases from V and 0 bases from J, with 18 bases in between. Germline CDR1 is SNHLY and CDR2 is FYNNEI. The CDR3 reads CASRALSRTSSYEQYF. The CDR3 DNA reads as TGTGCCAGCAGAGCCCTTTCGCGGACGAGCTCCTACGAGCAGTACTTC.

CDR3 protein: CASSSQTLATEAFF. In DNA, the CDR3 is TGCGCCAGCAGCTCCCAGACGCTCGCCACTGAAGCTTTCTTT. The chain is built from TRBV5-1 and TRBJ1-1; D not certain. This CDR3 comprises 14 residues. Germline CDR1 SGHRS, CDR2 YFSETQ. V lost 3 bases, J lost 4 bases, and 13 bases lay in between.

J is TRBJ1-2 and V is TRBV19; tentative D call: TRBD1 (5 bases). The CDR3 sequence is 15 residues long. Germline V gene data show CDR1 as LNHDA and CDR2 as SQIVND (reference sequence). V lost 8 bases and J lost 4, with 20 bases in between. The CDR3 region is CASGGVGGMAYGYTF. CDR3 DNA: TGTGCCAGTGGCGGCGTCGGGGGTATGGCCTATGGCTACACCTTC.

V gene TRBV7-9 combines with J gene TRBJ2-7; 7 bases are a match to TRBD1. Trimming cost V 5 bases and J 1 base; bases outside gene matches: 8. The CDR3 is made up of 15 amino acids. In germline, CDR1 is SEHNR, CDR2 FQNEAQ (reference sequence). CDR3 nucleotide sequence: TGTGCCAGCAGCGCCCGACAGGGCTTTTCCTACGAGCAGTACTTC. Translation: CASSARQGFSYEQYF.

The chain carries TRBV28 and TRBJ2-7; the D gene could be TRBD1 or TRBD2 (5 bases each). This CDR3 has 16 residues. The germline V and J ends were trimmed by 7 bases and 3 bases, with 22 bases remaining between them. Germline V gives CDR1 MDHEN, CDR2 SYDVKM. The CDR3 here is CASTQGSGPLFYEQYF. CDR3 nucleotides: TGTGCCAGCACCCAGGGAAGCGGACCTTTGTTCTACGAGCAGTACTTC.

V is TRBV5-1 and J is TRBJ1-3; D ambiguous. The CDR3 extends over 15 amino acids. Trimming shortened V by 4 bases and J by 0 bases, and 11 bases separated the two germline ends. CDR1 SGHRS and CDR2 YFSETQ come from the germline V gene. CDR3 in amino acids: CASSPEGSSGNTIYF. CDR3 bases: TGCGCCAGCAGCCCTGAAGGTAGCTCTGGAAACACCATATATTTT.